This passage covers 8 T cell receptor beta chains from one sample sequenced in a study of T cell responses to AZD1222 COVID-19 vaccine. Sequencing was performed with immunoSEQ multiplex PCR; in TCRdb, only in-frame clones are kept and a portion is missing. This table holds around 150,000 clones, 80% to 95% found once. Sequences were derived from peripheral blood, sampled on day 0 of AZD1222 vaccination. The receptors stem from an adult in good health.

This rearrangement joins TRBV5-1 to TRBJ1-1, with D possibly TRBD1 on 6 matching bases. Germline lookup yields CDR1 SGHRS and CDR2 YFSETQ. This CDR3 comprises 15 residues. Between the trimmed V and J ends, which lost 6 bases and 0 bases, there was a span of 15 bases. The CDR3 DNA reads as TGCGCCAGCACACTACTGGGGGCAATGAACACTGAAGCTTTCTTT. It codes for CASTLLGAMNTEAFF.

This clone was found a few times. The chain couples TRBV7-6 to TRBJ1-2, with a weak D call TRBD1 (5 bases). The germline gives CDR1 SGHVS, CDR2 FNYEAQ. CDR3 length: 13 amino acids. Trimming cost V 5 bases and J 4 bases, with 11 bases left between them. CDR3 in amino acids: CASSPGGFYGYTF. CDR3 nucleotide sequence: TGTGCCAGCAGCCCCGGGGGATTCTATGGCTACACCTTC.

The chain carries TRBV6-1 and TRBJ2-7; 9 bases are shared with TRBD1. J lost 1 base, V lost 6 bases, and 10 bases had no gene match. This CDR3 is 16 amino acids long. Per germline, CDR1 MNHNS and CDR2 SASEGT. This chain's CDR3 is CASREHGQGISYEQYF. In DNA form, the CDR3 reads TGTGCCAGCAGGGAACACGGACAGGGGATATCCTACGAGCAGTACTTC.

V and J are TRBV5-4 and TRBJ1-5; D remains unclear. Germline assignment: CDR1 SGHNT and CDR2 YYREEE (reference sequence). There are 15 residues in the CDR3. The ends were cut back, 5 bases at V and 4 bases at J, with 16 bases in the middle. The CDR3 sequence is CASSQDRGRNQPQHF. The CDR3 DNA is TGTGCCAGCAGTCAAGACCGCGGGAGGAATCAGCCCCAGCATTTT.

This clone was counted only a few times. The rearrangement joins TRBV28 to TRBJ2-4; 8 bases agree with TRBD1. This CDR3 comprises 16 residues. J was trimmed by 4 bases and V by 6 bases; bases with no gene match: 11. The germline CDR1 and CDR2 sequences are MDHEN and SYDVKM. The CDR3 is CASSDTPGQGKNIQYF. The CDR3 DNA follows: TGTGCCAGCAGCGATACACCAGGACAGGGAAAAAACATTCAGTACTTC.

V and J are TRBV15 and TRBJ2-3, with D possibly being TRBD2 (6 bases). V lost 0 bases and J lost 2, with 12 bases in between. The CDR3 loop spans 16 amino acids. In germline, CDR1 is LNHNV, CDR2 YYDKDF (reference sequence). The CDR3 DNA reads as TGTGCCACCAGCAGAGAGAAGGGGACTTTCACAGATACGCAGTATTTT. It codes for CATSREKGTFTDTQYF.

This clone was recorded once. The V call is TRBV11-2, the J call TRBJ2-2, with a possible D match to TRBD1 (5 bases). Germline CDR1 reads SGHAT; CDR2 reads FQNNGV. V was cut by 0 bases and J by 0 bases, with 11 bases left in between. CDR3 length: 17 amino acids. CDR3 DNA sequence: TGTGCCAGCAGCTTAGATCCAGGCAGGGCGAACACCGGGGAGCTGTTTTTT. It specifies CASSLDPGRANTGELFF. Full variable domain (rest looked up from reference TRBV11-2 and TRBJ2-2): EAGVAQSPRYKIIEKRQSVAFWCNPISGHATLYWYQQILGQGPKLLIQFQNNGVVDDSQLPKDRFSAERLKGVDSTLKIQPAKLEDSAVYLCASSLDPGRANTGELFFGEGSRLTVL.

J is TRBJ2-2 and V is TRBV4-1; possible D gene TRBD1, 6 bases. Germline values: CDR1 MGHRA, CDR2 YSYEKL. CDR3 length: 16 amino acids. V dropped 4 bases and J dropped 1 base, with 13 bases sitting between them. CDR3 bases: TGCGCCAGCAGCCTCAAGACAGGACTGAACACCGGGGAGCTGTTTTTT. It translates to CASSLKTGLNTGELFF.